A single sample is the source of the 29 T cell receptor beta chains below, sequenced in a study of CD8+CD57+ T cells in acquired aplastic anemia. TCR beta VDJ and CDR3 were profiled, and genomic DNA was the template. TCRdb reanalysed the reads using MiXCR and keeps one entry per CDR3 protein. The sample yields a few hundred thousand distinct CDR3 sequences, more than 25% seen once. Selection for sequencing was limited to patients who had shown CD8+CD57+ cell expansion by flow cytometry. What was sequenced was sorted CD4+, CD8+, or CD8+CD57+ T cells (not recorded which) from PBMCs. Receptor source: a human donor with aplastic anemia.

The CDR3 loop reads CASSFFIYGYTF. The DNA for the CDR3 is TGTGCCAGCAGTTTCTTTATATATGGCTACACCTTC. The chain links TRBV11-2 to TRBJ1-2; D gene ambiguous. V lost 6 bases, J lost 5 bases, and 10 bases lay in between. The CDR3 has 12 amino acids. Germline V CDR1 and CDR2: SGHAT, FQNNGV.

The chain combines TRBV19 with TRBJ2-5; D might be TRBD1 (5 bases). V was shortened by 3 bases and J by 3 bases, with 11 bases between the two germline ends. The CDR3 spans 14 residues. The germline V gene has CDR1 LNHDA and CDR2 SQIVND (reference sequence). Here the CDR3 DNA reads TGTGCCAGTAGTATTTTGGGGCAGGAAGAGACCCAGTACTTC. It encodes CASSILGQEETQYF. Using reference TRBV19 and TRBJ2-5 for the parts outside the CDR3, the full variable domain is DGGITQSPKYLFRKEGQNVTLSCEQNLNHDAMYWYRQDPGQGLRLIYYSQIVNDFQKGDIAEGYSVSREKKESFPLTVTSAQKNPTAFYLCASSILGQEETQYFGPGTRLLVL.

The chain joins TRBV11-1 to TRBJ1-3; D not resolved. Germline V gene lookup returns CDR1 SGHAT and CDR2 FQDESV (reference sequence). The CDR3 consists of 16 residues. The V end was cut by 1 base, the J end by 0 bases, with 10 bases between. This CDR3 reads CASSLVAGPSGNTIYF. CDR3 DNA sequence: TGTGCCAGCAGCTTAGTTGCAGGCCCCTCTGGAAACACCATATATTTT. The full variable domain, in which reference TRBV11-1 and TRBJ1-3 provide the parts outside the CDR3, is EAEVAQSPRYKITEKSQAVAFWCDPISGHATLYWYRQILGQGPELLVQFQDESVVDDSQLPKDRFSAERLKGVDSTLKIQPAELGDSAMYLCASSLVAGPSGNTIYFGEGSWLTVV.

For this clonotype: A much more abundant neighbour one base away suggests this may be a read error. In this CDR3 the conserved last residue, phenylalanine or tryptophan, is missing, so a read error is likely. This rearrangement joins TRBV20-1 to TRBJ1-5, with TRBD1 identical over 12 bases. Germline V CDR1 and CDR2: DFQATT, SNEGSKA (reference sequence). V shed 5 bases, J shed 6 bases, and the junction held 8 bases outside the gene matches. The CDR3 covers 15 residues. CDR3 sequence (DNA): TGCAGTGCTGGGGACAGGGGGCGCGGTAGTCAGCCCCAGCATCTT. It translates to CSAGDRGRGSQPQHL.

This clonotype was observed at least ten times. The chain joins TRBV20-1 to TRBJ1-2; perhaps TRBD1 as D (5 bases). This CDR3 has 14 residues. Trimming took 3 bases from V and 1 from J, leaving 12 bases between them. Germline V gives CDR1 DFQATT, CDR2 SNEGSKA (reference sequence). The CDR3 nucleotides read TGCAGTGCTAGTCTTCAGGGAAGTAACTATGGCTACACCTTC. Translating it yields CSASLQGSNYGYTF.

This clonotype was seen ten or more times. V and J are TRBV7-8 and TRBJ1-2; tentative D call: TRBD1 (5 bases). The germline V gene has CDR1 SGHVS and CDR2 FQNEAQ. The V gene lost 2 bases and the J gene lost 7 bases, with 11 bases spanning the gap. This CDR3 spans 13 amino acids. CDR3 DNA sequence: TGTGCCAGCAGCTTACAGGGTTCGGCTGGCTACACCTTC. This codes for CASSLQGSAGYTF. The whole variable domain, remainder taken from reference TRBV7-8 and TRBJ1-2, is GAGVSQSPRYKVAKRGQDVALRCDPISGHVSLFWYQQALGQGPEFLTYFQNEAQLDKSGLPSDRFFAERPEGSVSTLKIQRTQQEDSAVYLCASSLQGSAGYTFGSGTRLTVV.

The gene calls are TRBV5-1 and TRBJ1-6, with D possibly being TRBD1 (5 bases). Germline V gene sequence: CDR1 SGHRS, CDR2 YFSETQ. This CDR3 has 16 amino acids. V dropped 4 bases and J dropped 8 bases, with 19 bases sitting between them. The CDR3 region has the DNA TGCGCCAGCAGCCCGGGGCTACTTTTTGGCGATTCACCCCTCCACTTT. Translating gives CASSPGLLFGDSPLHF. The full variable domain, in which reference TRBV5-1 and TRBJ1-6 provide the parts outside the CDR3, is KAGVTQTPRYLIKTRGQQVTLSCSPISGHRSVSWYQQTPGQGLQFLFEYFSETQRNKGNFPGRFSGRQFSNSRSEMNVSTLELGDSALYLCASSPGLLFGDSPLHFGNGTRLTVT.

V and J are TRBV6-1 and TRBJ2-3; 7 bases map to TRBD1. The junction had 15 bases not matched to a gene; V was cut back by 9 bases and J by 9 bases. The V gene's germline CDR1 is MNHNS and CDR2 SASEGT. The CDR3 covers 14 residues. CDR3 in DNA: TGTGCCAGTTTGGACCCTAGGGGGCAAGGGACGCAGTATTTT. Encoded protein: CASLDPRGQGTQYF.

This clonotype was detected many times. The chain links TRBV15 to TRBJ2-1; TRBD1 matches 8 bases. The CDR3 has 17 amino acids. CDR1 and CDR2 (germline): LNHNV, YYDKDF (reference sequence). Trimming removed 1 base from V and 8 bases from J; junction bases left unmatched: 13. For the CDR3, the DNA is TGTGCCACCAGCAGAGGGGGTTCGGCAGGGGGCAGGGATGAGCAGTTCTTC. This translates into CATSRGGSAGGRDEQFF. Looking up the rest from reference TRBV15 and TRBJ2-1 gives the full variable domain: DAMVIQNPRYQVTQFGKPVTLSCSQTLNHNVMYWYQQKSSQAPKLLFHYYDKDFNNEADTPDNFQSRRPNTSFCFLDIRSPGLGDTAMYLCATSRGGSAGGRDEQFFGPGTRLTVL.

The J gene is TRBJ1-2, the V gene TRBV5-4, with unresolved D. This CDR3 is built from 12 residues. Germline loops: CDR1 SGHNT, CDR2 YYREEE (reference sequence). Trimming shortened V by 2 bases and J by 4 bases, and 6 bases separated the two germline ends. CDR3 loop: CASSFGIYGYTF. Written as DNA, the CDR3 is TGTGCCAGCAGCTTCGGGATCTATGGCTACACCTTC.

This clonotype was observed many times. The chain joins TRBV7-2 to TRBJ1-2, with D hard to call. CDR1 and CDR2 (germline): SGHTA, FQGNSA. V was pared by 4 bases and J by 8 bases, with 8 bases between. The CDR3 totals 11 residues. The chain's CDR3 is CASSWKGGYTF. DNA of the CDR3: TGTGCCAGCAGCTGGAAAGGAGGCTACACCTTC.

About this clonotype itself: Relative to the germline gene, one junction end is altered; a read error may explain this. The chain combines TRBV11-2 with TRBJ2-7; a weak D match, TRBD2 (6 bases). The CDR3 runs to 15 residues. The germline V gene encodes CDR1 SGHAT and CDR2 FQNNGV. The CDR3 reads CASSLVFGGAYGQYF. CDR3 in DNA: TGTGCCAGCAGCTTAGTATTCGGAGGGGCCTACGGGCAGTACTTC.

For the CDR3, the DNA is TGCAGTGCTAGAGCCCGGACTAGCGGGGGGTACAATGAGCAGTTCTTC. This sequence encodes CSARARTSGGYNEQFF. This chain joins TRBV20-1 and TRBJ2-1; the match to TRBD2 covers 14 bases. In germline, CDR1 is DFQATT, CDR2 SNEGSKA (reference sequence). The CDR3 spans 16 residues. V was pared by 1 base and J by 4 bases, with 3 bases of the junction left unmatched.

As for this clonotype: This may come from a read error, since a much larger clone is one base off. This chain joins TRBV19 and TRBJ2-5; the match to TRBD1 covers 10 bases. The CDR3 length is 14 residues. Germline V gives CDR1 LNHDA, CDR2 SQIVND (reference sequence). The CDR3 DNA reads TGTGCCAGTGCCGACAGGGGGCGAGCAGAGACCCAGCACTTC. Protein sequence: CASADRGRAETQHF.

At least ten counts were recorded for this clonotype. The chain links TRBV7-2 to TRBJ2-5; D uncertain. Germline assignment: CDR1 SGHTA and CDR2 FQGNSA. Deletions cut 0 bases from V and 7 bases from J, with 12 bases between. The CDR3 is 14 amino acids. The CDR3 is CASSLAPDEVTQYF. CDR3 coding DNA: TGTGCCAGCAGCTTAGCCCCTGATGAAGTGACCCAGTACTTC.

As concerns this clonotype: Since a much larger clone is just one base distant, this may be a read error. The chain combines TRBV12-3 or TRBV12-4 with TRBJ1-2; perhaps TRBD1 as D (5 bases). CDR3 length: 14 residues. The CDR3 sequence is CSSSAGTGNYGYTF. CDR3 DNA sequence: TGTTCCAGCAGTGCCGGGACGGGAAACTATGGCTACACCTTC.

The rearrangement joins TRBV6-5 to TRBJ1-1, with no clear D. V lost 1 base, J lost 1 base, and 10 bases lay in between. This CDR3 region has 15 residues. CDR1 is MNHEY and CDR2 is SVGAGI in the germline V gene. CDR3 loop: CASSYFRAGNTEAFF. CDR3 DNA sequence: TGTGCCAGCAGTTACTTTCGGGCGGGGAACACTGAAGCTTTCTTT.

This clonotype has at least ten counts. This chain uses TRBV25-1 with TRBJ2-6, with 12 bases lining up with TRBD2. The ends lost 4 bases at V and 1 base at J; junction bases unmatched: 17. The CDR3 totals 22 residues. Germline CDR1 and CDR2: MGHDK and SYGVNS. The CDR3 sequence: CASSAGGALAGGHHSGANVLTF. CDR3 sequence (DNA): TGTGCCAGCAGTGCAGGGGGCGCGCTAGCGGGGGGGCATCATTCTGGGGCCAACGTCCTGACTTTC.

This sequence joins TRBV15 and TRBJ2-2; no clear D. This CDR3 region has 18 residues. V was shortened by 0 bases and J by 1 base, with 15 bases between the two germline ends. The germline V gene encodes CDR1 LNHNV and CDR2 YYDKDF (reference sequence). DNA for the CDR3: TGTGCCACCAGCAGAGATCTGGGCCCTGCGCTGAACACCGGGGAGCTGTTTTTT. This translates into CATSRDLGPALNTGELFF.

This clonotype was found a few times. V usage is TRBV7-8 and J usage is TRBJ2-2; a weak D match, TRBD1 (6 bases). The CDR3 has 14 amino acids. The germline gives CDR1 SGHVS, CDR2 FQNEAQ. The V and J ends lost 4 bases and 5 bases respectively, with 11 bases between them. This chain's CDR3 is CASSSYRVTGELFF. Written as DNA, the CDR3 is TGTGCCAGCAGCTCTTACAGGGTAACCGGGGAGCTGTTTTTT. Filled out from reference TRBV7-8 and TRBJ2-2, the complete variable domain reads GAGVSQSPRYKVAKRGQDVALRCDPISGHVSLFWYQQALGQGPEFLTYFQNEAQLDKSGLPSDRFFAERPEGSVSTLKIQRTQQEDSAVYLCASSSYRVTGELFFGEGSRLTVL.

By frequency in the sample, this clonotype is medium-sized. V gene TRBV10-3 combines with J gene TRBJ1-2; unclear D gene. V gave up 4 bases and J gave up 0 bases, with 9 bases separating them. Germline V gene lookup returns CDR1 ENHRY and CDR2 SYGVKD. This CDR3 is 14 amino acids long. CDR3 region: CAISVQNANYGYTF. The DNA of the CDR3 is TGTGCCATCAGTGTACAGAACGCTAACTATGGCTACACCTTC.

There are a few counts of this clonotype. The chain uses TRBV7-2 and TRBJ1-2; the D gene is possibly TRBD1 (5 bases). CDR1 and CDR2 from the germline V gene are SGHTA and FQGNSA. The CDR3 is 13 amino acids. Trimming removed 11 bases from V and 8 bases from J, with 21 bases in between. The CDR3 here is CAWSVLTGAGYTF. The CDR3 nucleotides are TGTGCCTGGAGTGTATTAACCGGGGCAGGCTACACCTTC.

This clonotype was counted at least ten times. The chain carries TRBV9 and TRBJ1-3, with 7 bases matching TRBD1. V lost 3 bases and J lost 0; bases outside the gene matches: 0. The CDR3 is made up of 14 amino acids. Per germline, CDR1 SGDLS and CDR2 YYNGEE. The CDR3 DNA sequence: TGTGCCAGCAGCGCAGGGGGCTCTGGAAACACCATATATTTT. Protein product: CASSAGGSGNTIYF.

In DNA form, the CDR3 reads TGTGCCAGCAGTGAAATCCTACTAGCGGGAACCACAACGGATACGCAGTATTTT. Protein product: CASSEILLAGTTTDTQYF. This rearrangement joins TRBV2 to TRBJ2-3; 10 positions match TRBD2. After removal of 2 bases from V and 6 bases from J, the junction contained 14 bases not matched to a gene. CDR1 SNHLY and CDR2 FYNNEI come from the germline V gene. The CDR3 sequence is 18 residues long. Based on the CDR3 plus reference TRBV2 and TRBJ2-3, the full variable domain is EPEVTQTPSHQVTQMGQEVILRCVPISNHLYFYWYRQILGQKVEFLVSFYNNEISEKSEIFDDQFSVERPDGSNFTLKIRSTKLEDSAMYFCASSEILLAGTTTDTQYFGPGTRLTVL.

To note about this clonotype: Since a much larger clone is just one base distant, this may be a read error. The rearrangement links TRBV6-1 to TRBJ2-7; D is tentatively TRBD1 or TRBD2 (5 bases each). Germline V gives CDR1 MNHNS, CDR2 SASEGT. The CDR3 is 14 residues long. The ends were cut back, 7 bases at V and 3 bases at J, with 16 bases in the middle. CDR3 sequence: CASTTRDGGYEQYF. CDR3 sequence (DNA): TGTGCCAGCACGACACGGGACGGCGGCTACGAGCAGTACTTC.

The chain carries TRBV2 and TRBJ1-1; possibly TRBD1 for D (6 bases). This CDR3 has 12 amino acids. The germline CDR1 and CDR2 sequences are SNHLY and FYNNEI. The V end lost 6 bases, the J end lost 6 bases, and 11 bases lay between the germline ends. The chain's CDR3 is CASRGAEAEAFF. Written as DNA, the CDR3 is TGTGCCAGCAGGGGGGCAGAAGCTGAAGCTTTCTTT.

This clonotype was detected ten times or more. The chain uses TRBV5-1 and TRBJ2-7, with 7 bases lining up with TRBD1. The germline V gene has CDR1 SGHRS and CDR2 YFSETQ. This CDR3 is 14 amino acids long. With 0 bases clipped from V and 2 bases from J, the junction kept 2 bases outside the gene matches. The DNA for the CDR3 is TGCGCCAGCAGCTTGGTGACAGGGACCTACGAGCAGTACTTC. It translates to CASSLVTGTYEQYF.

The chain recombines TRBV7-8 with TRBJ2-1; D uncertain. This CDR3 comprises 13 residues. Deletions cut 8 bases from V and 8 bases from J, with 16 bases between. CDR1 is SGHVS and CDR2 is FQNEAQ in the germline V gene. The CDR3, as DNA: TGTGCCAGCGGGTTTGGTCCATGGGATGAGCAGTTCTTC. It codes for CASGFGPWDEQFF.

The V and J genes are TRBV5-1 and TRBJ2-3, with D possibly TRBD2 on 6 matching bases. From germline, CDR1 is SGHRS and CDR2 YFSETQ. Trimming took 6 bases from V and 6 from J, leaving 17 bases between them. This CDR3 region has 14 residues. CDR3 region: CASKEGSSGDTQYF. In DNA, the CDR3 is TGCGCCAGCAAGGAGGGATCCTCAGGTGATACGCAGTATTTT.